These 5 T cell receptor beta chains were sequenced from one sample in a study of vaccination effects on CD4 cells after COVID-19 (dated by TCRdb to between 2021 and 2024). Their specific antigens are unknown. The ViraFEST assay stimulated PBMC with viral peptide pools and then used TCR sequencing to identify antigen-specific CD4+ T cell clonotypes by expansion. After approximately eleven days of culture, CD4+ T cells were isolated with the EasySep CD4+ T cell isolation kit. Participants received two doses of either the BNT162b2 or the mRNA-1273 mRNA SARS-CoV-2 vaccine. Libraries were prepared through the immunoSEQ multiplex PCR assay. TCRdb obtained this table from immuneACCESS and retained in-frame rearrangements with V and J assigned. These tables miss some clones; where compared with another copy, unresolved V genes account for less than half of the shortfall, and the remainder is unexplained. For this sample the table gives some 17,000 clones, of which roughly 68% were detected only once. The top ten constitute approximately 9.2% of the sample.

Sequenced here: CD4+ T cells from PBMCs cultured with SARS-CoV-2 spike peptides, sampled after COVID-19 vaccination. The sample's cell subset or site label, in plain terms: SARS-CoV-2 spike overlapping peptide pool stimulation. Every receptor here comes from a human donor who received a COVID-19 vaccine.

This sequence joins TRBV4-1 and TRBJ1-4; maybe TRBD1 (6 bases). The CDR3 consists of 15 residues. The germline CDR1 and CDR2 sequences are MGHRA and YSYEKL. The germline V and J ends were trimmed by 8 bases and 0 bases, with 13 bases remaining between them. CDR3 protein: CASRQQGSTNEKLFF. CDR3 bases: TGCGCCAGCCGACAGCAGGGGTCAACTAATGAAAAACTGTTTTTT.

The rearrangement joins TRBV4-2 to TRBJ2-7; possibly TRBD2 for D (5 bases). CDR3 length: 13 residues. Germline CDR1 reads LGHNA; CDR2 reads YNFKEQ. V was cut by 4 bases and J by 5 bases, with 12 bases left in between. CDR3 nucleotide sequence: TGTGCCAGCAGCCCCCGAGGGTGGAACGAGCAGTACTTC. Protein: CASSPRGWNEQYF.

This clone was seen a single time. The chain couples TRBV10-2 to TRBJ1-5; D is unclear. CDR1 and CDR2 from the germline V gene are WSHSY and SAAADI. The CDR3 totals 14 residues. Trimming removed 0 bases at V and 5 bases at J, with 8 bases between. This CDR3 reads CASSESFIHQPQHF. CDR3 nucleotide sequence: TGCGCCAGCAGTGAGTCGTTTATCCATCAGCCCCAGCATTTT.

The V call is TRBV28, the J call TRBJ2-7; 10 nucleotides agree with TRBD1. This CDR3 is 15 amino acids long. J was trimmed by 4 bases and V by 4 bases; bases with no gene match: 7. Germline CDR1 reads MDHEN; CDR2 reads SYDVKM. CDR3: CASSWGTGDGYEQYF. As DNA, the CDR3 is TGTGCCAGCAGTTGGGGGACAGGGGATGGTTACGAGCAGTACTTC. The whole variable domain, remainder taken from reference TRBV28 and TRBJ2-7, is DVKVTQSSRYLVKRTGEKVFLECVQDMDHENMFWYRQDPGLGLRLIYFSYDVKMKEKGDIPEGYSVSREKKERFSLILESASTNQTSMYLCASSWGTGDGYEQYFGPGTRLTVT.

This chain uses TRBV6-2 or TRBV6-3 with TRBJ1-2, with D perhaps matching TRBD1 (5 bases). CDR1 is MNHEY, CDR2 SVGEGT, per germline. The CDR3 is made up of 14 amino acids. V was pared by 4 bases and J by 5 bases, with 14 bases between. The chain's CDR3 is CASSLRTNKYGYTF. CDR3 DNA sequence: TGTGCCAGCAGTTTGAGGACAAACAAATATGGCTACACCTTC.